This T cell receptor (beta chain) was captured in a study of CD8 T cells in Susac syndrome. The CDR3 totals 15 residues. Germline lookup yields CDR1 SGHAT and CDR2 FQNNGV. The V and J ends lost 1 base and 0 bases respectively, with 10 bases between them. The study sequenced TCR beta in blood CD8+ and CD4+ T cells. Patients with stable or active relapsing-remitting disease, all of them treatment-naive, made up the multiple sclerosis controls. TEMRA cells were enriched by FACS, and CD4+ and CD8+ T cells were negatively isolated. It was with random hexamers that 0.5 to 1 ug RNA was reverse transcribed. A multiplex approach, immunoSEQ multiplex PCR, amplified TCR beta CDR3 across 54 Vbeta and 13 Jbeta. TCRdb re-called the immunoSEQ multiplex PCR reads through MiXCR, storing one row per CDR3 protein. Among about 440,000 distinct CDR3 sequences, around 85% were seen once, and the ten largest hold around 0.12%.

Material: CD8+ T cells from PBMCs. The chain joins TRBV11-2 to TRBJ2-7, with D possibly being TRBD1 (6 bases). The TCR originated in a human donor with multiple sclerosis. CDR3 region: CASSLGQAISYEQYF. The CDR3 DNA reads as TGTGCCAGCAGCTTAGGACAGGCAATCTCCTACGAGCAGTACTTC. Drawing the rest from reference TRBV11-2 and TRBJ2-7, the complete variable domain is EAGVAQSPRYKIIEKRQSVAFWCNPISGHATLYWYQQILGQGPKLLIQFQNNGVVDDSQLPKDRFSAERLKGVDSTLKIQPAKLEDSAVYLCASSLGQAISYEQYFGPGTRLTVT.